A selection of T cell receptor beta chains follows, all from one sample in a study of shared clonotypes between healthy human individuals. Profiling relied on immunoSEQ multiplex PCR, and the TCRdb table lists in-frame clones only, not all of them. This sample has about 870,000 clones, with almost 95% found just once. Specimen: naive CD8+ T cells sorted from blood. These receptors were collected from a man aged 25-40 years in good health. CDR3s include the opening cysteine and the closing phenylalanine or tryptophan. Fields, in order: clone size, V gene, D gene, CDR3 protein. The D gene is left open where the match is weak. A clone size is listed for some rows: how often the clone was seen (once, few, many), or a class if it is expanded.

>.|TRBV7-9|.
CASSSATDTQYF
>.|TRBV6-1|TRBD1
CASRRDRSNYGYTF
>.|TRBV19|.
CASTPEVMGSSYGYTF
>.|TRBV7-6|TRBD1
CASSTLQGNYEQYF
>once|TRBV7-8|.
CASSLEAISKREDSQETQYF
>.|TRBV28|.
CASSKRRRAITQYF
>.|TRBV13|TRBD1
CASSLAWGQGRPRSTDTQYF
>.|TRBV5-5|TRBD1
CASSFGRTGSYEQYF
>.|TRBV28|.
CASSSDDSSYEQYF
>.|TRBV5-6|TRBD1
CASSFVLGDSPVYEQYF
>.|TRBV7-9|.
CASTRLDTGELFF
>.|TRBV6-5|.
CASSAGPGNQPQHF
>.|TRBV6-6|.
CASSYLGAREQYF
>.|TRBV6-5|.
CASNPHKGGLEQYF
>.|TRBV6-6|.
CASSNTGSTYEQYF
>.|TRBV6-4|.
CASRPTTGKETEAFF
>once|TRBV7-9|TRBD2
CASSLAGTSGDNEQFF
>once|TRBV21-1|.
CASSNSGGRKDNEQFF
>.|TRBV5-4|.
CASSLGHASSYNEQFF
>.|TRBV9|TRBD2
CASSPAGGSEQFF
>.|TRBV20-1|.
CSARIVNEQFF
>.|TRBV6-1|TRBD1
CASSETGTGPREQYF
>.|TRBV27|.
CASRTGMNTEAFF
>few|TRBV7-6|TRBD1
CASSFDRGSYNEQFF
>once|TRBV28|TRBD1
CASSEFNWDRGPPYSNQPQHF
>.|TRBV27|.
CASSLGISYEQYF
>.|TRBV5-1|.
CASSFRGESSYEQYF
>.|TRBV7-9|TRBD2
CASSLLAGEDNEQFF
>.|TRBV7-8|.
CASSSAAGRTDTQYF
>.|TRBV18|.
CASSDLSRFATNEKLFF
>few|TRBV27|.
CASSLSGYEQYF
>.|TRBV4-1|.
CASGPTVTSYEQYF
>.|TRBV7-2|TRBD1
CASSLVPLARTGIYNEQFF
>.|TRBV11-2|.
CAQASSGTEAFF
>.|TRBV11-2|.
CASSLGANGALWAQYF
>.|TRBV5-6|TRBD2
CASSLDGLAGVRGEQFF
>.|TRBV15|.
CATKYREHEKLFF
>.|TRBV27|.
CASSLGRGAMNTEAFF
>.|TRBV28|.
CASSLRQGYEQYF
>once|TRBV5-8|.
CASSFWGASYEQYF
>.|TRBV5-4|.
CASSLGGFGPDNEQFF
>.|TRBV20-1|.
CSARGHLGAFF
>.|TRBV2|.
CASSGGFPAPQHF
>.|TRBV2|.
CASTKEGDQINYGYTF
>once|TRBV4-2|.
CASSQDWGTEAFF
>.|TRBV19|.
CASSIAGERSTDTQYF
>.|TRBV19|.
CASNWGANTEAFF
>.|TRBV27|TRBD2
CASSHGTRAYEQYF